This TCR beta chain was sequenced for a study of blood T cells in healthy people across ages. Germline V lookup: CDR1 MNHNY, CDR2 SVGAGI (reference sequence). Trimming removed 0 bases from V and 6 bases from J, with 11 bases in between. The CDR3 covers 14 residues. Sample-barcoded 5' priming and a J-beta primer mix drove a second PCR of about 6 to 12 cycles. TCRdb re-analysed the 5' RACE reads in MiXCR, keeping a single row per CDR3 protein. In the table there are fewer than 2,000,000 distinct CDR3 sequences, about 39% of which are singletons. V is TRBV6-6 and J is TRBJ1-2; D is perhaps TRBD1 (5 bases). The sample consisted of blood. This TCR came from a human donor in good health. CDR3 nucleotide sequence: TGTGCCAGCAGTTACTCCCCAGGGAAGAATGGCTACACCTTC. As protein: CASSYSPGKNGYTF.